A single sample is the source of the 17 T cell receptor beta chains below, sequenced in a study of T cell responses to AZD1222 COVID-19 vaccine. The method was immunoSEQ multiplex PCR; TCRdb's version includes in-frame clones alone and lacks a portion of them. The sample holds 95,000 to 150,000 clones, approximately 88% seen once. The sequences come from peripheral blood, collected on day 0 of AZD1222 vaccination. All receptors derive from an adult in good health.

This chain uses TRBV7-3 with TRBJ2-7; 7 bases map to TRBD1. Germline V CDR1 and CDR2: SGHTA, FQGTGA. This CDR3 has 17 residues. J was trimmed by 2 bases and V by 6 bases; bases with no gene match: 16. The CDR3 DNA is TGTGCCAGCAGGCGCCGGGACAGAAACTATCCTGCCTACGAGCAGTACTTC. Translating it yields CASRRRDRNYPAYEQYF.

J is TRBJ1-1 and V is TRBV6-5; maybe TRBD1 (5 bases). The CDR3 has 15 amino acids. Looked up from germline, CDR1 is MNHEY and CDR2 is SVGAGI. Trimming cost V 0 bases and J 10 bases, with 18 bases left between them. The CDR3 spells CASSYSLGTPARAFF. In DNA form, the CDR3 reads TGTGCCAGCAGTTACTCGTTAGGGACGCCCGCCCGAGCTTTCTTT.

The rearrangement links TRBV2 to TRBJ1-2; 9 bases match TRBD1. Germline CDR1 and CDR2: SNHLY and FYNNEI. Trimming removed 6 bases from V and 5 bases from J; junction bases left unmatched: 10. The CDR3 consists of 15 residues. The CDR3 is CASRTRDRDFYGYTF. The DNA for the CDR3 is TGTGCCAGCAGGACCAGGGACAGGGATTTTTATGGCTACACCTTC.

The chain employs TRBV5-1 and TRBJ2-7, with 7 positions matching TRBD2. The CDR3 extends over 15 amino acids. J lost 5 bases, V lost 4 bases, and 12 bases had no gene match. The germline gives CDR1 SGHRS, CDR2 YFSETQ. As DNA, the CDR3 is TGCGCCAGCAGCGGAGGTAGCGGGTATCCCCACGAGCAGTACTTC. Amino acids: CASSGGSGYPHEQYF.

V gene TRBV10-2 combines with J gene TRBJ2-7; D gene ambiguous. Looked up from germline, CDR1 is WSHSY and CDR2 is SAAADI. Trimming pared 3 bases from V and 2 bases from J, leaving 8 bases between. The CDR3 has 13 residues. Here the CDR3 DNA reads TGCGCCAGCAGTGAACAAGGTCCCTACGAGCAGTACTTC. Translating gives CASSEQGPYEQYF.

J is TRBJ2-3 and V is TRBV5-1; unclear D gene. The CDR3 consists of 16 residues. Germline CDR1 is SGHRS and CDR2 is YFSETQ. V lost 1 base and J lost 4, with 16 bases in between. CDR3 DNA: TGCGCCAGCAGCTTGAGTGTTGCGTCTCAGTCAGATACGCAGTATTTT. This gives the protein CASSLSVASQSDTQYF.

The CDR3 nucleotides read TGTGCCAGCTCACCAGGGACAGGGACTCGTTATGGCTACACCTTC. Protein product: CASSPGTGTRYGYTF. The chain is built from TRBV18 and TRBJ1-2; 9 bases line up with TRBD1. The V and J ends lost 2 bases and 5 bases, in that order; junction bases with no gene match: 6. Germline loops: CDR1 KGHSH, CDR2 LQKENI. The CDR3 length is 15 residues.

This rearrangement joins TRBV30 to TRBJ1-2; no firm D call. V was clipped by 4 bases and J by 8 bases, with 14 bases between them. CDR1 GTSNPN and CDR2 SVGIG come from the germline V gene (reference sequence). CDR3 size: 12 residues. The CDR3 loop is CAWIGVSGGYTF. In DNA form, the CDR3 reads TGTGCCTGGATTGGGGTTTCAGGAGGCTACACCTTC. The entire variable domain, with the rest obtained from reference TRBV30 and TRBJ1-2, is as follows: SQTIHQWPATLVQPVGSPLSLECTVEGTSNPNLYWYRQAAGRGLQLLFYSVGIGQISSEVPQNLSASRPQDRQFILSSKKLLLSDSGFYLCAWIGVSGGYTFGSGTRLTVV.

CDR3 in DNA: TGTGCCAGCAGCCAAGATCAGGGGGAGACCCAGTACTTC. Amino acid sequence: CASSQDQGETQYF. This chain connects TRBV4-2 to TRBJ2-5; tentatively, D is TRBD1 (6 bases). Trimming pared 0 bases from V and 5 bases from J, leaving 7 bases between. The length of the CDR3 is 13 residues. Germline V gene data show CDR1 as LGHNA and CDR2 as YNFKEQ.

Written as DNA, the CDR3 is TGTGCCAGCAGCCCTGGAGTAGTCACTGAAGCTTTCTTT. Its translation is CASSPGVVTEAFF. The chain joins TRBV7-6 to TRBJ1-1; D remains unclear. Per the germline V gene, CDR1 is SGHVS and CDR2 is FNYEAQ. V gave up 5 bases and J gave up 4 bases, with 11 bases separating them. There are 13 residues in the CDR3.

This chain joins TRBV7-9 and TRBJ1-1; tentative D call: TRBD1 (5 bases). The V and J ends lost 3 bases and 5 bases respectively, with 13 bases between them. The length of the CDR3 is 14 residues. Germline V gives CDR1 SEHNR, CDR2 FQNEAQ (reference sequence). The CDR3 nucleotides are TGTGCCAGCAGCTTGGAAGGGGCGGCTACTGAAGCTTTCTTT. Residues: CASSLEGAATEAFF.

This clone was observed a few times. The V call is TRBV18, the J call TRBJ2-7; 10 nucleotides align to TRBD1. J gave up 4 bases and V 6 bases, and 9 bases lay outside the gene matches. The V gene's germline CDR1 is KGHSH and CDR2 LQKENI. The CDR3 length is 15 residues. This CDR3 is CASSRTGQGRYEQYF. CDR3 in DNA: TGTGCCAGCTCCCGAACGGGACAGGGGAGGTACGAGCAGTACTTC.

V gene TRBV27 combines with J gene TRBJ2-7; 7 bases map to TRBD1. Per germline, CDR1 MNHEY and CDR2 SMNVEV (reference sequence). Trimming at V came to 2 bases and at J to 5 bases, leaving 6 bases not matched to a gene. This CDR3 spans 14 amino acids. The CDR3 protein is CASSLKGALNEQYF. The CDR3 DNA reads TGTGCCAGCAGTTTAAAGGGGGCGTTAAACGAGCAGTACTTC.

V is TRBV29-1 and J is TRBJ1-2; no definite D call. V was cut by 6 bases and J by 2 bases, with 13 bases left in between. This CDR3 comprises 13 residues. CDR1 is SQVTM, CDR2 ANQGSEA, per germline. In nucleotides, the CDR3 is TGCAGCGTGGGGAGGAACGAGAACTATGGCTACACCTTC. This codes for CSVGRNENYGYTF.

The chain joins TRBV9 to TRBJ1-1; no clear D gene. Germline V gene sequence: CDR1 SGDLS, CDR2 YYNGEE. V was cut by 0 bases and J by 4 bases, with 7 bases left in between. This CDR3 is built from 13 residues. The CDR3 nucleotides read TGTGCCAGCAGCGTAGACAAGGGCACTGAAGCTTTCTTT. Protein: CASSVDKGTEAFF. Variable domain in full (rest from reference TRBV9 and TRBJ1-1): DSGVTQTPKHLITATGQRVTLRCSPRSGDLSVYWYQQSLDQGLQFLIQYYNGEERAKGNILERFSAQQFPDLHSELNLSSLELGDSALYFCASSVDKGTEAFFGQGTRLTVV.

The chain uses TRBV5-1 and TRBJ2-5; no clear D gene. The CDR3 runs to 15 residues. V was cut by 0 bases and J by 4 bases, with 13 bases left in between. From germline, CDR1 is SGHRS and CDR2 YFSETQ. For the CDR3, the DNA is TGCGCCAGCAGCTTGGGGAGTATGAGAGGAGAGACCCAGTACTTC. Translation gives CASSLGSMRGETQYF.

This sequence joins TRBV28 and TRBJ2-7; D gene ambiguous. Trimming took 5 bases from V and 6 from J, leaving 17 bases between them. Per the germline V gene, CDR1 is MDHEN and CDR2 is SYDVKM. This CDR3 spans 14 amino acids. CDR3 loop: CASSPPVEDREQYF. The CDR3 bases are TGTGCCAGCAGTCCCCCTGTCGAGGACCGCGAGCAGTACTTC.